A single sample gave rise to the 23 T cell receptor beta chains below, sequenced in a study of early T cells in non-severe SARS-CoV-2 infection (TCRdb year 2021). Libraries were built with 5' RACE. Sequencing used a NextSeq 500. TCRdb redid the processing of the public reads, applying fastp at Q25 and MiXCR, and retained in-frame beta chains. Each CDR3 protein appears once, grouped with its most common genes and DNA. The sample data list some 87,000 distinct CDR3 sequences, and 9.5% to 15% of these were observed just once. Jointly, the top ten make up less than 1.5% of the sample. Sequencing input: whole blood. The receptor set was obtained from an adult who was a healthcare worker with PCR-confirmed SARS-CoV-2 infection or an uninfected control (not recorded which).

The CDR3 nucleotides read TGTGCCAGCAGCTCCCGGGACAGGAGAGCCTACGAGCAGTACTTC. This sequence encodes CASSSRDRRAYEQYF. The chain has TRBV11-2 and TRBJ2-7, with 8 bases fitting TRBD1. The CDR3 loop spans 15 amino acids. The V gene's germline CDR1 is SGHAT and CDR2 FQNNGV. Trimming removed 4 bases from V and 2 bases from J; junction bases left unmatched: 7.

This clonotype has more than one count but fewer than ten. This chain uses TRBV5-1 with TRBJ2-3, with D uncertain. CDR3 length: 14 residues. V lost 4 bases to trimming and J lost 6 bases, with 15 bases between them. CDR1 and CDR2 from the germline V gene are SGHRS and YFSETQ. The CDR3 is CASSPGRIDDTQYF. DNA of the CDR3: TGCGCCAGCAGCCCTGGACGGATAGACGATACGCAGTATTTT.

In its sample, this clonotype was seen many times. The V call is TRBV5-1, the J call TRBJ2-1, with TRBD2 identical over 12 bases. This CDR3 comprises 16 residues. Per germline, CDR1 SGHRS and CDR2 YFSETQ. J gave up 1 base and V 4 bases, and 3 bases lay outside the gene matches. The CDR3 loop is CASSTGLAGSYNEQFF. CDR3 DNA sequence: TGCGCCAGCAGCACAGGACTAGCGGGATCCTACAATGAGCAGTTCTTC.

V usage is TRBV12-3 or TRBV12-4 and J usage is TRBJ2-7; D unclear. This CDR3 contains 12 residues. The germline V and J ends were trimmed by 6 bases and 5 bases, with 11 bases remaining between them. The CDR3 sequence: CASRIGRDEQYF. CDR3 DNA sequence: TGTGCCAGCAGGATCGGACGCGACGAGCAGTACTTC.

Ten or more counts support this clonotype. The chain recombines TRBV6-1 with TRBJ2-5; 13 nucleotides match TRBD2. CDR3 length equals 18 residues. From germline, CDR1 is MNHNS and CDR2 SASEGT. V dropped 1 base and J dropped 6; count of bases not matched to a gene: 11. The CDR3 DNA reads as TGTGCCAGCAGTGAAGGACTAGCGGGAGGCCCGGGGGGTAAGACCCAGTACTTC. Translated, it gives CASSEGLAGGPGGKTQYF.

This clonotype was seen ten or more times. The CDR3 protein is CASNLDRNSDTQYF. DNA of the CDR3: TGTGCCAGCAACCTGGACAGGAATTCAGATACGCAGTATTTT. V gene TRBV5-5 combines with J gene TRBJ2-3; 7 nucleotides line up with TRBD1. The CDR3 contains 14 residues. Germline V gene sequence: CDR1 SGHKS, CDR2 YYEKEE (reference sequence). V lost 6 bases to trimming and J lost 4 bases; unmatched junction nucleotides: 8.

This chain connects TRBV29-1 to TRBJ2-3, with 8 bases lining up with TRBD2. The V gene's germline CDR1 is SQVTM and CDR2 ANQGSEA. The CDR3 covers 14 residues. The V segment lost 5 bases and the J segment 5 bases; nucleotides outside the gene matches: 9. This CDR3 is CSVPAGVGGDTQYF. The DNA for the CDR3 is TGCAGCGTTCCAGCGGGAGTAGGGGGAGATACGCAGTATTTT.

The sample holds a few counts of this clonotype. CDR3 protein: CSAEPRRGYTEAFF. For the CDR3, the DNA is TGCAGTGCCGAACCTAGGCGGGGATACACTGAAGCTTTCTTT. V and J are TRBV20-1 and TRBJ1-1; D not certain. Per germline, CDR1 DFQATT and CDR2 SNEGSKA (reference sequence). The V and J ends lost 6 bases and 3 bases respectively, with 17 bases between them. This CDR3 comprises 14 residues.

The chain carries TRBV29-1 and TRBJ2-3; 11 bases agree with TRBD2. The CDR3 loop spans 15 amino acids. Germline CDR1 reads SQVTM; CDR2 reads ANQGSEA. J lost 8 bases, V lost 3 bases, and 10 bases had no gene match. The CDR3 coding sequence is TGCAGCGTTGACGAAGGGACTAGCGGCGGCGGTACGCAGTATTTT. It codes for CSVDEGTSGGGTQYF.

This clonotype showed up many times. The chain combines TRBV28 with TRBJ2-7; D might be TRBD2 (6 bases). Trimming removed 5 bases at V and 4 bases at J, with 9 bases between. From germline, CDR1 is MDHEN and CDR2 SYDVKM. CDR3 length equals 12 residues. Here the CDR3 DNA reads TGTGCCAGCAGTCCCAGCGGGTACGAGCAGTACTTC. Residues: CASSPSGYEQYF.

The V gene is TRBV18, the J gene TRBJ2-7, with 13 bases lining up with TRBD2. The CDR3 is 15 residues long. CDR1 and CDR2 from the germline V gene are KGHSH and LQKENI. V shed 5 bases and J 6 bases; nucleotides not matched to a gene: 7. CDR3 sequence: CASSSWTSGSFEQYF. DNA of the CDR3: TGTGCCAGCTCATCCTGGACTAGCGGGAGTTTCGAGCAGTACTTC. Using reference TRBV18 and TRBJ2-7 for the parts outside the CDR3, the full variable domain is NAGVMQNPRHLVRRRGQEARLRCSPMKGHSHVYWYRQLPEEGLKFMVYLQKENIIDESGMPKERFSAEFPKEGPSILRIQQVVRGDSAAYFCASSSWTSGSFEQYFGPGTRLTVT.

This clonotype turned up a few times. The CDR3 spells CASSADTGVETQYF. CDR3 sequence (DNA): TGTGCCAGCAGTGCCGATACAGGGGTAGAGACCCAGTACTTC. The chain carries TRBV28 and TRBJ2-5; 7 bases are a match to TRBD1. This CDR3 region has 14 residues. The V gene's germline CDR1 is MDHEN and CDR2 SYDVKM. V shed 5 bases, J shed 4 bases, and the junction held 7 bases outside the gene matches.

The V gene is TRBV6-2 or TRBV6-3, the J gene TRBJ2-7, with D perhaps assigned TRBD1 or TRBD2 (5 bases each). Between the trimmed V and J ends, which lost 11 bases and 7 bases, there was a span of 21 bases. Germline V gene data show CDR1 as MNHEY and CDR2 as SVGEGT. The CDR3 covers 13 residues. CDR3 nucleotide sequence: TGTGCCGGCTCCCGGGACCCGGCTTGGGAGCAGTACTTC. It yields the protein CAGSRDPAWEQYF.

The rearrangement uses TRBV5-1 and TRBJ1-1; D uncertain. V lost 0 bases, J lost 1 base, and 4 bases lay in between. In germline, CDR1 is SGHRS, CDR2 YFSETQ. This CDR3 spans 13 amino acids. The CDR3 DNA reads TGCGCCAGCAGCTTGGTAACGAACACTGAAGCTTTCTTT. Its translation: CASSLVTNTEAFF.

This clonotype turned up a few times. V and J are TRBV5-4 and TRBJ1-6, with D possibly being TRBD1 (5 bases). Germline CDR1 and CDR2: SGHNT and YYREEE (reference sequence). V was pared by 0 bases and J by 5 bases, with 15 bases between. The CDR3 sequence is 17 residues long. For the CDR3, the DNA is TGTGCCAGCAGCTTGGTTACAGGAGGCTGGGATAATTCACCCCTCCACTTT. It yields the protein CASSLVTGGWDNSPLHF.

This clonotype has at least ten counts. V is TRBV7-2 and J is TRBJ1-5, with 7 positions matching TRBD1. Germline V gives CDR1 SGHTA, CDR2 FQGNSA. The V and J ends lost 4 bases and 3 bases, in that order; junction bases with no gene match: 6. The CDR3 extends over 15 amino acids. CDR3 DNA: TGTGCCAGCAGCTCCCAAGGGGGCGTCAATCAGCCCCAGCATTTT. Amino acid sequence: CASSSQGGVNQPQHF.

This clonotype showed up many times. This chain links TRBV19 with TRBJ2-1; D unresolved. Trimming removed 3 bases at V and 3 bases at J, with 0 bases between. Germline loops: CDR1 LNHDA, CDR2 SQIVND (reference sequence). This CDR3 region has 11 residues. CDR3: CASSIYNEQFF. The DNA for the CDR3 is TGTGCCAGTAGTATCTACAATGAGCAGTTCTTC.

This clonotype was observed a few times. The chain employs TRBV4-3 and TRBJ2-7; D is uncertain. Germline values: CDR1 LGHNA, CDR2 YSLEER. The V gene lost 0 bases and the J gene lost 3 bases, with 12 bases spanning the gap. The CDR3 totals 15 residues. CDR3 amino acids: CASSQDRGYNYEQYF. CDR3 DNA: TGCGCCAGCAGCCAAGACAGAGGATATAACTACGAGCAGTACTTC.

The chain couples TRBV5-4 to TRBJ2-3; TRBD2 aligns across 13 bases. Looked up from germline, CDR1 is SGHNT and CDR2 is YYREEE (reference sequence). J gave up 8 bases and V 0 bases, and 3 bases lay outside the gene matches. CDR3 length equals 15 residues. CDR3 sequence reads: CASSLGTSGRVTQYF. The CDR3 DNA sequence: TGTGCCAGCAGCTTGGGGACTAGCGGGAGAGTTACGCAGTATTTT.

This clonotype has just a few counts. The V gene is TRBV28, the J gene TRBJ2-1, with 8 bases aligning to TRBD2. Per germline, CDR1 MDHEN and CDR2 SYDVKM. This CDR3 spans 14 amino acids. V trimming: 10 bases; J trimming: 9 bases; junction bases outside the gene matches: 14. The CDR3 nucleotides are TGTGCCATCGAGAAACCGGGACTAGATATTGAGCAGTTCTTC. This codes for CAIEKPGLDIEQFF.

The genes are TRBV20-1 and TRBJ1-5; a possible D gene is TRBD1 (6 bases). This CDR3 is built from 13 residues. CDR1 is DFQATT and CDR2 is SNEGSKA in the germline V gene (reference sequence). With 2 bases removed from V and 2 bases from J, the gap between germline ends came to 7 bases. CDR3 protein: CSARKGGNQPQHF. Written as DNA, the CDR3 is TGCAGTGCTAGAAAGGGGGGCAATCAGCCCCAGCATTTT.

This clonotype was seen only a few times. The chain employs TRBV19 and TRBJ2-5; tentatively, D is TRBD1 (5 bases). The germline V and J ends were trimmed by 5 bases and 1 base, with 8 bases remaining between them. Germline values: CDR1 LNHDA, CDR2 SQIVND (reference sequence). CDR3 length: 13 residues. CDR3 loop: CASSGRVQETQYF. CDR3 bases: TGTGCCAGTAGTGGCAGGGTCCAAGAGACCCAGTACTTC.

This clonotype was detected only a few times. This chain uses TRBV5-1 with TRBJ1-1, with D perhaps TRBD1 (6 bases). The CDR3 length is 15 residues. The V gene lost 2 bases and the J gene lost 1 base, with 12 bases spanning the gap. Germline V gene sequence: CDR1 SGHRS, CDR2 YFSETQ. The CDR3 protein is CASSFEGQQNTEAFF. Written as DNA, the CDR3 is TGCGCCAGCAGCTTCGAAGGACAGCAGAACACTGAAGCTTTCTTT.